The rows below give T cell receptor beta chains drawn from one sample of a study of blood T cell repertoires in COVID-19. Measured with immunoSEQ multiplex PCR; TCRdb has only the in-frame clones, and not every one. This table holds 300,000 to 400,000 clones, 87% found once. The sequenced sample was peripheral blood. These receptors all come from a woman aged 55-69 years with COVID-19, enrolled during active disease. Each CDR3 is given with its conserved first and last residue. Each record gives: V gene, J gene, D gene, clone size, CDR3 protein, CDR3 DNA. D genes are given only for firm matches. The size field is filled for only some rows; it gives once, few, many or a size class.

>TRBV6-2/TRBV6-3|TRBJ1-1|NA|NA
CASSYEVGGDTEAFF
TGTGCCAGCAGTTACGAGGTCGGGGGTGACACTGAAGCTTTCTTT
>TRBV7-9|TRBJ1-1|NA|NA
CASSQRDGGHTEAFF
TGTGCCAGCAGCCAACGGGACGGGGGGCACACTGAAGCTTTCTTT
>TRBV6-2/TRBV6-3|TRBJ2-2|TRBD1|NA
CASSRGQFDTGELFF
TGTGCCAGCAGCAGGGGACAGTTCGACACCGGGGAGCTGTTTTTT
>TRBV5-4|TRBJ2-1|TRBD2|NA
CASSSQAGTGEQFF
TGTGCCAGCAGCTCTCAAGCGGGGACGGGTGAGCAGTTCTTC
>TRBV5-4|TRBJ2-2|TRBD1|NA
CASSFRQGDTGELFF
TGTGCCAGCAGCTTTAGACAGGGGGATACCGGGGAGCTGTTTTTT
>TRBV6-1|TRBJ1-5|NA|NA
CASSETARGSNQPQHF
TGTGCCAGCAGTGAGACCGCCAGGGGTAGCAATCAGCCCCAGCATTTT
>TRBV3-1/TRBV3-2|TRBJ2-7|NA|NA
CASSQGGIYEQYF
TGTGCCAGCAGCCAAGGCGGGATTTACGAGCAGTACTTC
>TRBV4-1|TRBJ1-1|TRBD1|NA
CASSQPSPGQGGTEAFF
TGCGCCAGCAGCCAACCCAGTCCGGGACAGGGAGGCACTGAAGCTTTCTTT
>TRBV14|TRBJ1-1|TRBD1|NA
CASSPPRGPNTEAFF
TGTGCCAGCAGCCCCCCCAGGGGGCCGAACACTGAAGCTTTCTTT
>TRBV5-6|TRBJ1-5|NA|NA
CASSASGTKTQPQHF
TGTGCCAGCAGCGCATCCGGGACAAAAACTCAGCCCCAGCATTTT
>TRBV5-4|TRBJ1-1|NA|few
CASSLRGAEAFF
TGTGCCAGCAGCTTGAGGGGCGCTGAAGCTTTCTTT
>TRBV7-2|TRBJ2-1|NA|once
CASSVGGLLNEQFF
TGTGCCAGCAGCGTGGGGGGGCTCCTCAATGAGCAGTTCTTC
>TRBV24-1|TRBJ1-2|TRBD1|NA
CATRDRVLDGYTF
TGTGCCACCAGGGACAGGGTCTTGGATGGCTACACCTTC
>TRBV5-6|TRBJ2-5|NA|NA
CASSFLGEATQYF
TGTGCCAGCAGCTTTTTGGGGGAGGCGACCCAGTACTTC
>TRBV5-5|TRBJ1-5|TRBD1|NA
CASSLWTGFDSNQPQHF
TGTGCCAGCAGCCTATGGACAGGCTTTGATAGCAATCAGCCCCAGCATTTT
>TRBV7-3|TRBJ2-3|TRBD1|once
CASSSTQGALGTQYF
TGTGCCAGCAGCAGTACGCAGGGGGCGCTTGGTACGCAGTATTTT